These 19 T cell receptor beta chains were all obtained from the same sample, sequenced in a study of cytomegalovirus exposure and HLA in healthy donors. The PCR used 60 Vbeta and 13 Jbeta primers. Method: immunoSEQ multiplex PCR; TCRdb's copy keeps in-frame clones and lacks some. Among some 110,000 clones listed, around 77% were seen once. Sequencing was carried out using PBMCs. The receptors originated from a man in his fifties or sixties in good health and CMV-seropositive.

This clone was counted once. The rearrangement joins TRBV4-2 to TRBJ1-1; weak D call: TRBD1 (5 bases). Germline-derived CDR1 and CDR2 are LGHNA and YNFKEQ. The V end was cut by 4 bases, the J end by 7 bases, with 25 bases between. There are 17 residues in the CDR3. The CDR3 sequence: CASSPGPRGARLFEAFF. The CDR3 nucleotides are TGTGCCAGCAGCCCCGGCCCTCGCGGGGCGAGGCTATTTGAAGCTTTCTTT.

This sequence joins TRBV6-5 and TRBJ2-2, with 11 bases lining up with TRBD1. CDR3 length: 15 amino acids. Germline values: CDR1 MNHEY, CDR2 SVGAGI. V trimming: 6 bases; J trimming: 5 bases; junction bases outside the gene matches: 5. The CDR3 spells CASSRDRGWTGELFF. The CDR3 DNA follows: TGTGCCAGCAGCCGGGACAGGGGGTGGACCGGGGAGCTGTTTTTT.

The count of this clone is one. The genes are TRBV6-6 and TRBJ1-3, with D tentatively TRBD1 (6 bases). CDR1 is MNHNY, CDR2 SVGAGI, per germline (reference sequence). V was pared by 0 bases and J by 0 bases, with 9 bases between. The CDR3 has 16 residues. DNA for the CDR3: TGTGCCAGCAGTTACTCGAGGACAGCCTCTGGAAACACCATATATTTT. It codes for CASSYSRTASGNTIYF.

In this sample, this clone turned up a few times. The chain has TRBV6-5 and TRBJ1-2; D is perhaps TRBD1 (6 bases). V lost 0 bases, J lost 3 bases, and 8 bases lay in between. Germline V gives CDR1 MNHEY, CDR2 SVGAGI. The CDR3 sequence is 14 residues long. CDR3 amino acids: CASSYSDSYYGYTF. CDR3 sequence (DNA): TGTGCCAGCAGTTACTCGGACAGCTACTATGGCTACACCTTC.

This clone was seen a handful of times. This chain joins TRBV20-1 and TRBJ2-7; D may be TRBD2 (5 bases). V was clipped by 6 bases and J by 4 bases, with 10 bases between them. The CDR3 spans 11 residues. Per the germline V gene, CDR1 is DFQATT and CDR2 is SNEGSKA (reference sequence). In DNA, the CDR3 is TGCAGTGCCGAAAGCGGATACGAGCAGTACTTC. Translation: CSAESGYEQYF.

The chain combines TRBV2 with TRBJ1-5, with D perhaps TRBD1 (5 bases). There are 13 residues in the CDR3. CDR1 and CDR2 (germline): SNHLY, FYNNEI. V was pared by 6 bases and J by 2 bases, with 8 bases between. CDR3 loop: CASRGTRNQPQHF. CDR3 DNA sequence: TGTGCCAGCAGGGGGACTCGCAATCAGCCCCAGCATTTT.

This clone came up a few times. V and J are TRBV28 and TRBJ1-6; 7 bases line up with TRBD1. The CDR3 extends over 15 amino acids. The J segment lost 7 bases and the V segment lost 5 bases, leaving 8 bases of the junction unmatched. Germline CDR1 and CDR2: MDHEN and SYDVKM. The CDR3 region has the DNA TGTGCCAGCAGTCAAAAGACAGGGCTGAATTCACCCCTCCACTTT. Translated: CASSQKTGLNSPLHF.

This clone occurred a few times. The chain joins TRBV19 to TRBJ2-1; 7 bases agree with TRBD2. With V trimmed by 4 bases and J by 0 bases, 9 bases remained unmatched. CDR3 size: 17 residues. Germline CDR1 LNHDA, CDR2 SQIVND (reference sequence). The CDR3 region is CASSRASGRGSYNEQFF. CDR3 coding DNA: TGTGCCAGTAGTAGAGCTAGCGGAAGGGGCTCCTACAATGAGCAGTTCTTC.

This chain joins TRBV6-1 and TRBJ1-3; no firm D call. This CDR3 is 13 amino acids long. Germline CDR1 MNHNS, CDR2 SASEGT. V shed 8 bases and J shed 2 bases, with 10 bases lying between them. Here the CDR3 reads CASLSTTGNTIYF. CDR3 coding DNA: TGTGCCAGCTTATCGACAACTGGAAACACCATATATTTT.

Note on this clone: Additional DNA sequences in this sample encode the identical CDR3. The chain has TRBV6-6 and TRBJ1-2; D gene unclear. The CDR3 is 16 residues long. The germline V gene has CDR1 MNHNY and CDR2 SVGAGI (reference sequence). Trimming removed 0 bases from V and 6 bases from J, with 17 bases in between. The CDR3 sequence: CASSYSRASSIDGYTF. The CDR3 nucleotides are TGTGCCAGCAGTTACTCGAGGGCTAGCAGTATCGATGGCTACACCTTC.

The V gene is TRBV18, the J gene TRBJ1-1, with D hard to call. Trimming took 5 bases from V and 7 from J, leaving 14 bases between them. The CDR3 sequence is 13 residues long. Looked up from germline, CDR1 is KGHSH and CDR2 is LQKENI. The CDR3 nucleotides read TGTGCCAGCTCATCCAAAGGAGGCGGTGAAGCTTTCTTT. Translated, it gives CASSSKGGGEAFF.

The CDR3 region has the DNA TGTGCCAGTAGTATAGCGGCAGGGATGAACACTGAAGCTTTCTTT. This encodes CASSIAAGMNTEAFF. V gene TRBV19 combines with J gene TRBJ1-1; TRBD1 might be the D (5 bases). V lost 1 base, J lost 0 bases, and 9 bases lay in between. This CDR3 has 15 residues. In germline, CDR1 is LNHDA, CDR2 SQIVND (reference sequence). Full variable domain (outside the CDR3, taken from reference TRBV19 and TRBJ1-1): DGGITQSPKYLFRKEGQNVTLSCEQNLNHDAMYWYRQDPGQGLRLIYYSQIVNDFQKGDIAEGYSVSREKKESFPLTVTSAQKNPTAFYLCASSIAAGMNTEAFFGQGTRLTVV.

The CDR3 loop is CAWSVLNEQFF. The CDR3 nucleotides are TGTGCCTGGAGTGTATTAAATGAGCAGTTCTTC. This sequence joins TRBV30 and TRBJ2-1; D is unclear. Trimming cost V 0 bases and J 7 bases, with 4 bases left between them. The germline V gene encodes CDR1 GTSNPN and CDR2 SVGIG (reference sequence). This CDR3 contains 11 residues.

V and J are TRBV10-3 and TRBJ1-4, with a tentative D call TRBD1 (5 bases). Trimming left V 2 bases short and J 8 bases short, with 12 bases between. CDR3 size: 14 residues. CDR1 is ENHRY and CDR2 is SYGVKD in the germline V gene. CDR3 in DNA: TGTGCCATCAGTGAGGGGGCAATTGGAGAAAAACTGTTTTTT. Its protein is CAISEGAIGEKLFF.

The CDR3 loop reads CAWKGQGEGYTF. The CDR3 coding sequence is TGTGCCTGGAAGGGACAGGGGGAAGGCTACACCTTC. V is TRBV30 and J is TRBJ1-2; 11 bases are shared with TRBD1. CDR3 length: 12 residues. J lost 8 bases, V lost 4 bases, and 3 bases had no gene match. The germline V gene has CDR1 GTSNPN and CDR2 SVGIG (reference sequence).

In DNA form, the CDR3 reads TGTGCCAGCAGCCTGACAGGGTCCGGGGCCAACGTCCTGACTTTC. This codes for CASSLTGSGANVLTF. This chain connects TRBV7-9 to TRBJ2-6, with 7 bases matching TRBD1. The length of the CDR3 is 15 residues. Trimming at V came to 5 bases and at J to 4 bases, leaving 5 bases not matched to a gene. The germline V gene encodes CDR1 SEHNR and CDR2 FQNEAQ (reference sequence).

The rearrangement links TRBV7-2 to TRBJ2-5, with TRBD2 identical over 14 bases. The CDR3 is 16 residues long. Germline V gene data show CDR1 as SGHTA and CDR2 as FQGNSA. V trimming: 4 bases; J trimming: 4 bases; junction bases outside the gene matches: 5. The CDR3 DNA reads TGTGCCAGCAGCTGGTCGACTAGCGGGGGGGTAGAGACCCAGTACTTC. This translates into CASSWSTSGGVETQYF.

This clone turned up a few times. V and J are TRBV19 and TRBJ2-7, with a possible D match to TRBD1 (5 bases). This CDR3 has 16 amino acids. CDR1 is LNHDA and CDR2 is SQIVND in the germline V gene (reference sequence). Trimming removed 4 bases from V and 0 bases from J, with 16 bases in between. This chain's CDR3 is CASSTEWGLSSYEQYF. The CDR3 DNA sequence: TGTGCCAGTAGTACCGAATGGGGCCTAAGCTCCTACGAGCAGTACTTC.

The J gene is TRBJ2-7, the V gene TRBV25-1; 8 bases line up with TRBD1. V shed 10 bases, J shed 5 bases, and the junction held 10 bases outside the gene matches. Germline lookup yields CDR1 MGHDK and CDR2 SYGVNS. The CDR3 has 13 residues. The CDR3 sequence: CAIRRTGNDEQYF. CDR3 bases: TGTGCCATTCGACGGACAGGGAACGACGAGCAGTACTTC.